This T cell receptor (beta chain) was recovered during a study of blood T cell repertoires in COVID-19. The CDR3 is 17 amino acids. V was pared by 2 bases and J by 5 bases, with 21 bases between. Germline CDR1 reads KGHSH; CDR2 reads LQKENI. The authors' processing: How many nucleated cells were present was estimated from reference gene primer amplification. Sequencing used immunoSEQ multiplex PCR; TCRdb keeps in-frame clones, though not all of them. For V, J and clone size, that table is used; D and trimming come from the DNA. The sample yields roughly 68,000 clones, approximately 85% seen once. The receptor was derived from a man aged 50-60 years with acute or convalescent COVID-19. The material sequenced was peripheral blood. This chain links TRBV18 with TRBJ1-2; D is perhaps TRBD1 (6 bases). CDR3 in DNA: TGTGCCAGCTCACCAGGCTTCCGGGACACGGGTCTGTATGGCTACACCTTC. Translation: CASSPGFRDTGLYGYTF.